Listed below are T cell receptor beta chains from one sample, sequenced in a study of cytomegalovirus exposure and HLA in healthy donors. Profiled with immunoSEQ multiplex PCR; TCRdb holds only in-frame clones, not every one. The sample lists 100,000 to 150,000 clones; around 67% were seen once. The sample taken for sequencing was PBMCs. All receptors come from a man aged 55 to 70 in good health and CMV-seropositive. Both conserved end residues are part of each CDR3. The D gene is left open where the match is weak. Clone size is not always given. Where it is, it says once, few, many or a class for expanded clones.

v_call	j_call	cdr3_length	clone_size	d_call	cdr3_nt	cdr3_aa
TRBV7-9	TRBJ2-5	15	NA	NA	TGTGCCAGCAGCTCCTTGCAGGGCTTGGGAGAGACCCAGTACTTC	CASSSLQGLGETQYF
TRBV4-1	TRBJ1-1	15	NA	NA	TGCGCCAGCAGCCAAGTATTAGATTTGAACACTGAAGCTTTCTTT	CASSQVLDLNTEAFF
TRBV5-4	TRBJ2-5	14	NA	NA	TGTGCCAGCAGCGGATCGACAGCACAAGAGACCCAGTACTTC	CASSGSTAQETQYF
TRBV5-1	TRBJ2-2	12	NA	NA	TGCGCCAGCAGCTTCATCACCGGGGAGCTGTTTTTT	CASSFITGELFF
TRBV6-5	TRBJ2-3	16	NA	TRBD1	TGTGCCAGCAGTTCCCCAGGGGGCCCTAGCACAGATACGCAGTATTTT	CASSSPGGPSTDTQYF
TRBV7-8	TRBJ1-5	13	NA	NA	TGTGCCAGCAGCTTACAGTTAAATCAGCCCCAGCATTTT	CASSLQLNQPQHF
TRBV4-1	TRBJ2-3	15	NA	TRBD2	TGCGCCAGCAGCCCCATTGCGGGGGGCACAGATACGCAGTATTTT	CASSPIAGGTDTQYF
TRBV6-6	TRBJ1-2	10	once	NA	TGTGCCAGCAAACAGAACGGCTACACCTTC	CASKQNGYTF
TRBV5-1	TRBJ2-5	17	NA	TRBD2	TGCGCCAGCAGCCCGGAGGGGGGAGTAGCGGGGGGAGAGACCCAGTACTTC	CASSPEGGVAGGETQYF
TRBV4-2	TRBJ1-1	15	NA	TRBD1	TGTGCCAGCAGCCAAGAACGACAGGGATACACTGAAGCTTTCTTT	CASSQERQGYTEAFF
TRBV2	TRBJ2-2	17	NA	NA	TGTGCCAGCAGGCCAAGTTATAGGGACACCAACACCGGGGAGCTGTTTTTT	CASRPSYRDTNTGELFF
TRBV27	TRBJ1-5	12	NA	NA	TGTGCCAGCAGTTCAGGGGCCCAGCCCCAGCATTTT	CASSSGAQPQHF
TRBV7-9	TRBJ2-3	15	NA	TRBD1	TGTGCCAGCAGCTTAATCTCAGGGGGCGCAGATACGCAGTATTTT	CASSLISGGADTQYF
TRBV4-2	TRBJ2-3	18	NA	TRBD2	TGTGCCAGCAGCCAAGAGGCGACTAGCGGGGCGAGCACAGATACGCAGTATTTT	CASSQEATSGASTDTQYF
TRBV10-1	TRBJ2-2	14	NA	NA	TGCGCCAGCAGTTGGGCAGGGAACACCGGGGAGCTGTTTTTT	CASSWAGNTGELFF
TRBV6-5	TRBJ1-1	13	few	NA	TGTGCCAGCAGCGCCAACATGGTCACTGAAGCTTTCTTT	CASSANMVTEAFF
TRBV5-4	TRBJ1-4	14	NA	TRBD1	TGTGCCAGCAGCTTGGGGGACAGGGATGAAAAACTGTTTTTT	CASSLGDRDEKLFF
TRBV27	TRBJ2-6	15	NA	TRBD1	TGTGCCAGCAGCCGGGACAGGGATGGGGCCAACGTCCTGACTTTC	CASSRDRDGANVLTF
TRBV13	TRBJ2-3	16	NA	NA	TGTGCCAGCAGCCGAACAGGAGGGGGCGGGGCAGATACGCAGTATTTT	CASSRTGGGGADTQYF
TRBV20-1	TRBJ1-1	10	NA	NA	TGCAGTGCCAGAAGAGGTGAAGCTTTCTTT	CSARRGEAFF
TRBV5-4	TRBJ2-3	16	once	TRBD1	TGTGCCAGCAGCATTATGACAGGGGGGGGCACAGATACGCAGTATTTT	CASSIMTGGGTDTQYF
TRBV9	TRBJ2-5	15	once	TRBD1	TGTGCCAGCAGCGTTCTGGACAGGCCTGAAGAGACCCAGTACTTC	CASSVLDRPEETQYF
TRBV19	TRBJ2-6	15	NA	NA	TGTGCCAGTACCAGGTCATCAGGAGGGGCCAACGTCCTGACTTTC	CASTRSSGGANVLTF
TRBV4-1	TRBJ2-7	14	few	NA	TGCGCCAGCAGCTCCCCCGGGACTCACTACGAGCAGTACTTC	CASSSPGTHYEQYF
TRBV5-1	TRBJ1-5	15	NA	NA	TGCGCCAGCAGCTTGGGGCCCCTAGAGGATCAGCCCCAGCATTTT	CASSLGPLEDQPQHF
TRBV2	TRBJ1-6	14	NA	NA	TGTGCCAGCAGTGCCTTAGGAGGATATTCACCCCTCCACTTT	CASSALGGYSPLHF
TRBV19	TRBJ2-1	12	NA	TRBD1	TGTGCCAGTAGCGCACGAAGGGGGCGACAGTTCTTC	CASSARRGRQFF
TRBV5-1	TRBJ1-6	14	few	NA	TGCGCCAGCAGTGACGGGGGTGATAATTCACCCCTCCACTTT	CASSDGGDNSPLHF
TRBV7-6	TRBJ2-5	11	NA	NA	TGTGCCAGCAGCTTAACTGAGACCCAGTACTTC	CASSLTETQYF
TRBV2	TRBJ2-7	11	NA	NA	TGTGCCAGCAGGGTAGATTACGAGCAGTACTTC	CASRVDYEQYF
TRBV4-2	TRBJ2-1	16	NA	NA	TGTGCCAGCAGCCGGGACAGCGGGAGCTCCTACAATGAGCAGTTCTTC	CASSRDSGSSYNEQFF
TRBV5-1	TRBJ2-7	14	NA	NA	TGCGCCAGCAGCTTGGACAGTCGTTCCTACGAGCAGTACTTC	CASSLDSRSYEQYF
TRBV7-8	TRBJ2-3	14	NA	NA	TGTGCCAGCATCATAACGGGGGGCACAGATACGCAGTATTTT	CASIITGGTDTQYF
TRBV9	TRBJ1-2	13	NA	NA	TGTGCCAGCAGCGTAGTTCTACCCACCCGCTACACCTTC	CASSVVLPTRYTF
TRBV18	TRBJ2-2	16	NA	NA	TGTGCCAGCTCATCGGGCGACAGTTGGAACACCGGGGAGCTGTTTTTT	CASSSGDSWNTGELFF
TRBV29-1	TRBJ1-1	14	NA	NA	TGCAGCGTTTCTAGAAGGCAGGGAGGGAATGAAGCTTTCTTT	CSVSRRQGGNEAFF
TRBV28	TRBJ1-6	17	NA	NA	TGTGCCAGCAGGTCCGGACAGAACAGACTTTATAATTCACCCCTCCACTTT	CASRSGQNRLYNSPLHF
TRBV5-6	TRBJ1-1	15	few	TRBD1	TGTGCCAGCAGCGGACAGGACAGCGTGAACACTGAAGCTTTCTTT	CASSGQDSVNTEAFF
TRBV10-1	TRBJ2-1	18	few	NA	TGCGCCAGCAGTGAGATCCAGGTCAGGCAGGGGCGCCTAAATGAGCAGTTCTTC	CASSEIQVRQGRLNEQFF
TRBV6-4	TRBJ1-4	13	NA	NA	TGTGCCAGCTCCGGGCTAAAACGGGCGAGGGTGTTTTTT	CASSGLKRARVFF
TRBV27	TRBJ1-1	14	few	TRBD1	TGTGCCAGCAGTCCAGGGGGCGCGAACACTGAAGCTTTCTTT	CASSPGGANTEAFF
TRBV5-1	TRBJ2-2	15	NA	TRBD1	TGCGCCAGCAGCTTGGGGGACAGGGTTCCCGGGGAGCTGTTTTTT	CASSLGDRVPGELFF
TRBV7-3	TRBJ2-6	13	few	NA	TGTGCCAGCAGCCCTACGAGTGACAGCGCCCCGATTTTC	CASSPTSDSAPIF
TRBV5-6	TRBJ1-2	14	many	NA	TGTGCCAGCAGCTTACCTACAGGGTATTATGGCTACACCTTC	CASSLPTGYYGYTF
TRBV25-1	TRBJ2-5	14	NA	NA	TGTGCCAGCAGGGCACGGACAGTCCAAGAGACCCAGTACTTC	CASRARTVQETQYF
TRBV15	TRBJ2-7	14	NA	TRBD1	TGTGCCACCAGCAGACTGACAGGGGGGTACGAGCAGTACTTC	CATSRLTGGYEQYF
TRBV2	TRBJ1-4	13	NA	NA	TGTGCCAGTAACCCCTGGCAAGCGGAAAAACTGTTTTTT	CASNPWQAEKLFF
TRBV19	TRBJ2-3	14	NA	TRBD2	TGTGCCAGCATGACTAGCGGGGGGGCCGATACGCAGTATTTT	CASMTSGGADTQYF
TRBV6-5	TRBJ1-2	15	NA	NA	TGTGCCAGCAGTCCGCACCAGGTCAATCGCTATGGCTACACCTTC	CASSPHQVNRYGYTF
TRBV6-5	TRBJ2-7	14	NA	NA	TGTGCCAGCGGTTACTTTGGCAAGGGGTACGAGCAGTACTTC	CASGYFGKGYEQYF
TRBV7-2	TRBJ2-2	15	NA	NA	TGTGCCAGCAGCATGGGGCCAGGAGCTACCGGGGAGCTGTTTTTT	CASSMGPGATGELFF
TRBV28	TRBJ1-1	15	NA	NA	TGTGCAATAAAGGGTCGGGACTATATGAACACTGAAGCTTTCTTT	CAIKGRDYMNTEAFF
TRBV6-5	TRBJ1-6	13	NA	NA	TGTGCCAGCAGGACAGTTAGAAATTCACCCCTCCACTTT	CASRTVRNSPLHF
TRBV7-9	TRBJ2-6	13	few	NA	TGTGCCAGCAGCTCGTTTGGGGCCAACGTCCTGACTTTC	CASSSFGANVLTF
TRBV11-2	TRBJ1-4	15	NA	NA	TGTGCCAGCAGCCCCCCGCGAGGGGGAATCAGAAAACTGTTTTTT	CASSPPRGGIRKLFF
TRBV19	TRBJ2-6	21	few	NA	TGTGCCAGTAGGGCCCGGATTACAGGGCCCCGCCTCCTATCTGGGGCCAACGTCCTGACTTTC	CASRARITGPRLLSGANVLTF
TRBV6-5	TRBJ2-2	15	NA	NA	TGTGCCAGCAGTTACTCCCCGATGAGCACCGGGGAGCTGTTTTTT	CASSYSPMSTGELFF
TRBV9	TRBJ2-3	15	NA	TRBD2	TGTGCCAGCAGCCCGACCGGACTAGTCGGTGATACGCAGTATTTT	CASSPTGLVGDTQYF
TRBV5-1	TRBJ1-3	15	few	NA	TGCGCCAGCAGCCCCGGACAAAGCACCGGAAACACCATATATTTT	CASSPGQSTGNTIYF
TRBV10-2	TRBJ1-3	14	NA	NA	TGCGCCAGCTCCCCGGGGGGCTCTGGAAACACCATATATTTT	CASSPGGSGNTIYF